These 21 T cell receptor beta chains were all obtained from the same sample, sequenced in a study of blood T cell repertoires in COVID-19. The protocol was immunoSEQ multiplex PCR, while the TCRdb copy is restricted to in-frame clones and leaves out a portion. The table lists roughly 100,000 clones, 90% of them singletons, with 5.1% in the top ten. The sample was peripheral blood. Source of these receptors: a man in his fifties with acute or convalescent COVID-19.

The V gene is TRBV5-5, the J gene TRBJ2-5; 9 bases are a match to TRBD2. J was trimmed by 5 bases and V by 0 bases; bases with no gene match: 8. This CDR3 is built from 16 residues. Per germline, CDR1 SGHKS and CDR2 YYEKEE (reference sequence). As DNA, the CDR3 is TGTGCCAGCAGCTTGGAAGGCGGGAGGGCTCGCGAGACCCAGTACTTC. It yields the protein CASSLEGGRARETQYF.

The J gene is TRBJ2-1, the V gene TRBV6-5, with TRBD2 as a possible D gene (5 bases). The germline V and J ends were trimmed by 4 bases and 9 bases, with 16 bases remaining between them. The CDR3 sequence is 14 residues long. The germline gives CDR1 MNHEY, CDR2 SVGAGI. The CDR3 reads CASSSPGGRGEQFF. CDR3 DNA sequence: TGTGCCAGCAGTTCCCCCGGCGGCCGGGGTGAGCAGTTCTTC.

The chain couples TRBV6-2 or TRBV6-3 to TRBJ2-4, with 8 bases aligning to TRBD1. V trimming: 3 bases; J trimming: 6 bases; junction bases outside the gene matches: 19. The CDR3 runs 19 residues. Germline-derived CDR1 and CDR2 are MNHEY and SVGEGT. The CDR3 coding sequence is TGTGCCAGCAGTTATTATCGTGGCATTTCCCGGGACAGGAGAAACATTCAGTACTTC. Its protein product is CASSYYRGISRDRRNIQYF.

The rearrangement links TRBV2 to TRBJ2-1; a weak D match, TRBD2 (6 bases). The germline V gene encodes CDR1 SNHLY and CDR2 FYNNEI. The ends were cut back, 7 bases at V and 9 bases at J, with 13 bases in the middle. The CDR3 sequence is 12 residues long. The CDR3 DNA sequence: TGTGCCAGCATTCAACCAGCGGGTGAGCAGTTCTTC. Its protein is CASIQPAGEQFF.

The CDR3 sequence: CASSSLGQGAPADTQYF. In DNA form, the CDR3 reads TGTGCCAGCAGCTCCCTGGGACAGGGCGCGCCCGCTGATACGCAGTATTTT. The V gene is TRBV5-6, the J gene TRBJ2-3; TRBD1 agrees at 9 bases. The CDR3 loop spans 17 amino acids. V shed 3 bases, J shed 6 bases, and the junction held 14 bases outside the gene matches. Germline CDR1 is SGHDT and CDR2 is YYEEEE.

V is TRBV20-1 and J is TRBJ1-6; 7 positions agree with TRBD1. This CDR3 is built from 15 residues. The ends lost 3 bases at V and 7 bases at J; junction bases unmatched: 9. The germline V gene has CDR1 DFQATT and CDR2 SNEGSKA (reference sequence). The CDR3 region has the DNA TGCAGTGCTAGTGGGGACAGATTTTTGAATTCACCCCTCCACTTT. It codes for CSASGDRFLNSPLHF.

The genes are TRBV6-4 and TRBJ2-7, with 14 bases matching TRBD2. V dropped 11 bases and J dropped 0; count of bases not matched to a gene: 9. CDR3 length: 16 residues. The germline gives CDR1 MRHNA, CDR2 SNTAGT. This CDR3 is CAAHGTSGSSSYEQYF. DNA of the CDR3: TGTGCCGCACACGGGACTAGCGGGAGTTCCTCCTACGAGCAGTACTTC.

The chain carries TRBV6-4 and TRBJ2-7, with a tentative D call TRBD2 (5 bases). CDR1 is MRHNA and CDR2 is SNTAGT in the germline V gene. V was trimmed by 3 bases and J by 2 bases, leaving 17 bases between them. This CDR3 is built from 16 residues. The CDR3 bases are TGTGCCAGCAGTGAAATTGGAAGCGGTACAACCTACGAGCAGTACTTC. This sequence encodes CASSEIGSGTTYEQYF.

The CDR3 sequence is CASGQPGNTIYF. CDR3 bases: TGTGCCAGCGGACAACCTGGAAACACCATATATTTT. The chain recombines TRBV7-9 with TRBJ1-3; the D gene is possibly TRBD1 (5 bases). This CDR3 has 12 residues. The V and J ends lost 8 bases and 2 bases respectively, with 7 bases between them. The germline V gene has CDR1 SEHNR and CDR2 FQNEAQ (reference sequence). Supplemented by reference TRBV7-9 and TRBJ1-3, the full variable domain reads DTGVSQNPRHKITKRGQNVTFRCDPISEHNRLYWYRQTLGQGPEFLTYFQNEAQLEKSRLLSDRFSAERPKGSFSTLEIQRTEQGDSAMYLCASGQPGNTIYFGEGSWLTVV.

V and J are TRBV18 and TRBJ1-2; D is perhaps TRBD1 (5 bases). Germline values: CDR1 KGHSH, CDR2 LQKENI. The CDR3 runs 17 residues. V dropped 3 bases and J dropped 8 bases, with 25 bases sitting between them. The DNA for the CDR3 is TGTGCCAGCTCACCCGTTCTGTCCGGGACTTCCGACCAGGGCTACACCTTC. Protein: CASSPVLSGTSDQGYTF.

The rearrangement joins TRBV30 to TRBJ1-1; D may be TRBD1 (5 bases). V lost 2 bases and J lost 4, with 11 bases in between. Germline values: CDR1 GTSNPN, CDR2 SVGIG (reference sequence). The CDR3 totals 13 residues. CDR3 amino acids: CAWSQGRGTEAFF. The CDR3 nucleotides are TGTGCCTGGAGTCAGGGTAGGGGCACTGAAGCTTTCTTT.

Ten or more counts support this clone. Distinct nucleotide sequences in the sample also encode this CDR3. The V call is TRBV7-9, the J call TRBJ2-2; no firm D call. Trimming pared 3 bases from V and 0 bases from J, leaving 5 bases between. In germline, CDR1 is SEHNR, CDR2 FQNEAQ (reference sequence). This CDR3 region has 14 residues. For the CDR3, the DNA is TGTGCCAGCAGCTTTAGAGCGAACACCGGGGAGCTGTTTTTT. Protein sequence: CASSFRANTGELFF.

The chain carries TRBV19 and TRBJ2-7, with D possibly matching TRBD1 (5 bases). The CDR3 runs 14 residues. Trimming cost V 3 bases and J 3 bases, with 12 bases left between them. Germline lookup yields CDR1 LNHDA and CDR2 SQIVND (reference sequence). The CDR3 is CASSIQGGNYEQYF. CDR3 sequence (DNA): TGTGCCAGTAGTATCCAGGGTGGGAACTACGAGCAGTACTTC.

This rearrangement joins TRBV6-7 to TRBJ2-5; a possible D gene is TRBD1 (5 bases). TRBV6-7 is an open reading frame whose function is uncertain. There are 14 residues in the CDR3. Trimming took off 3 bases at V and 5 bases at J, with 13 bases between the two ends. CDR3 sequence: CASSYYQGGETQYF. The CDR3 DNA reads as TGTGCCAGCAGTTATTACCAGGGTGGGGAGACCCAGTACTTC.

The V call is TRBV10-3, the J call TRBJ2-2; 10 nucleotides align to TRBD1. Unmatched junction bases numbered 6, after V lost 7 bases and J lost 7 bases. CDR1 and CDR2 from the germline V gene are ENHRY and SYGVKD. CDR3 length: 14 amino acids. The chain's CDR3 is CAITGTGVNGELFF. In DNA form, the CDR3 reads TGTGCCATCACGGGGACAGGGGTGAACGGGGAGCTGTTTTTT.

The table lists this clone with a count of one. The V and J genes are TRBV5-1 and TRBJ2-5; 7 bases are shared with TRBD1. Per germline, CDR1 SGHRS and CDR2 YFSETQ. The CDR3 contains 13 residues. J gave up 2 bases and V 4 bases, and 2 bases lay outside the gene matches. This CDR3 reads CASSTDRQETQYF. In DNA form, the CDR3 reads TGCGCCAGCAGCACGGACAGGCAAGAGACCCAGTACTTC. The variable domain in full, with the rest retrieved from reference TRBV5-1 and TRBJ2-5, is KAGVTQTPRYLIKTRGQQVTLSCSPISGHRSVSWYQQTPGQGLQFLFEYFSETQRNKGNFPGRFSGRQFSNSRSEMNVSTLELGDSALYLCASSTDRQETQYFGPGTRLLVL.

The V gene is TRBV5-1, the J gene TRBJ2-1; TRBD2 matches at 7 bases. The CDR3 has 17 residues. V lost 0 bases to trimming and J lost 1 base; unmatched junction nucleotides: 7. In germline, CDR1 is SGHRS, CDR2 YFSETQ. The CDR3: CASSLALSGSSYNEQFF. The CDR3 bases are TGCGCCAGCAGCTTGGCCCTTAGCGGGTCTTCCTACAATGAGCAGTTCTTC.

The genes are TRBV5-6 and TRBJ2-6, with a tentative D call TRBD2 (5 bases). The germline CDR1 and CDR2 sequences are SGHDT and YYEEEE. The CDR3 runs 15 residues. With 1 base removed from V and 2 bases from J, the gap between germline ends came to 7 bases. CDR3 DNA sequence: TGTGCCAGCAGCTTGCGGGGAGCTGGGGCCAACGTCCTGACTTTC. It specifies CASSLRGAGANVLTF.

This sequence joins TRBV6-2 or TRBV6-3 and TRBJ2-5; tentatively, D is TRBD2 (6 bases). Between the trimmed V and J ends, which lost 0 bases and 4 bases, there was a span of 9 bases. Germline lookup yields CDR1 MNHEY and CDR2 SVGEGT. The CDR3 is 14 residues long. The CDR3 spells CASSYSISGETQYF. DNA for the CDR3: TGTGCCAGCAGTTACTCGATTAGCGGAGAGACCCAGTACTTC.

This chain links TRBV9 with TRBJ2-3, with D possibly TRBD2 on 5 matching bases. This CDR3 is 15 amino acids long. CDR1 is SGDLS, CDR2 YYNGEE, per germline. Trimming stripped 3 bases from V and 0 bases from J, with 11 bases between. The CDR3: CASSGGAASTDTQYF. The CDR3 DNA is TGTGCCAGCAGCGGAGGAGCGGCTAGCACAGATACGCAGTATTTT.

The V call is TRBV6-5, the J call TRBJ1-5; the match to TRBD1 covers 7 bases. From germline, CDR1 is MNHEY and CDR2 SVGAGI. Losses at the gene ends were 6 bases for V and 5 bases for J; bases not matched to a gene: 7. The length of the CDR3 is 14 residues. CDR3: CASSRKGADQPQHF. The CDR3 nucleotides read TGTGCCAGCAGCCGAAAGGGGGCTGATCAGCCCCAGCATTTT.